This TCR beta chain was recorded in a study of T cells in Graves' hyperthyroidism and ophthalmopathy. Study at large: Sampling of peripheral blood happened at initial diagnosis, prior to any treatment.

V was cut by 0 bases and J by 2 bases, with 8 bases left in between. Looked up from germline, CDR1 is MGHRA and CDR2 is YSYEKL. The CDR3 has 16 amino acids. Amplification of TCR beta CDR3 regions was performed using RNA transcripts as template. During a first-round RT-PCR of the TCR CDR3, the HTBI primer set was used. TCRdb analysed the multiplex PCR reads with MiXCR anew, one entry per CDR3 protein. The data show 270,000 or so distinct CDR3 sequences, less than 30% seen once. This clonotype occurred a few times. Clinical symptoms, serum thyroxine, TRAb, thyroid ultrasound and orbital computed tomography informed diagnoses. Initially, at the first diagnosis of hyperthyroidism and before any ophthalmopathy symptoms, blood was sampled. Fresh peripheral blood, 8 to 10 ml, was the source of the PBMCs.

This chain connects TRBV4-1 to TRBJ2-6; D gene unclear. The receptor comes from a man aged 40-49 years with Graves' hyperthyroidism that later progressed to Graves' ophthalmopathy. Material for sequencing was blood. The CDR3 region is CASSQERATGANVLTF. CDR3 in DNA: TGCGCCAGCAGCCAAGAAAGGGCGACTGGGGCCAACGTCCTGACTTTC.